This TCR beta chain was documented in a study of blood T cell repertoires in COVID-19 (dated by TCRdb to 2020 to 2022). Study-level background: The collaborator samples originated in the United States, Italy and Spain and spanned the acute and convalescent phases of COVID-19. The dataset comprised deeply sampled blood TCRbeta repertoires from subjects exposed to, actively infected with, or recovered from COVID-19. The material from the prospective study consisted of cDNA or gDNA derived from T cells, B-cell-depleted T cells, or PBMCs. HLA class I and class II types, where available, came from metadata supplied by the sample provider rather than from assay-based typing. Sample metadata almost always included a de-identified subject ID, COVID-19 status, age in years and sex. The samples were drawn from the first 160 participants of the ongoing ImmuneRACE study and from more than 1,000 subjects provided by 6 global collaborators. The repertoires were released in a freely available public database intended as a resource for research on the immune response to SARS-CoV-2. The paper's findings and limits, for the study overall: The amount of clinical and demographic metadata varied by source and participant and was provided uncurated.

Whole blood was collected in K2EDTA tubes by collaborating institutions according to the institutions' own protocols. Collaborator samples were shipped for TCRbeta analysis as frozen whole blood, isolated PBMCs, or DNA extracted from either sample type. The immunoSEQ Assay, a bias-controlled multiplex PCR, was used to amplify TCRbeta CDR3 regions from genomic DNA. As for the authors' bioinformatics: Nucleated cell counts per sample were estimated from amplification of reference gene primers within the assay. Sequence reads were collapsed and filtered to measure the absolute abundance of every unique TCRbeta CDR3 rearrangement. For each sample, productive Simpson clonality was calculated by taking the square root of Simpson's diversity index across productive rearrangements. TCRdb took this table from immuneACCESS and kept in-frame rearrangements with V and J called. Such tables lack part of the clones; where checked against another copy, unresolved V genes explain under half of the gap, and the rest is unexplained. The V and J calls and the clone size are those of that table, but D and trimming were determined from the DNA. Here the sample has 80,000 or so clones; over 85% occur a single time. Of the sample, less than 2.5% is held by the ten largest clones.

About this clone itself: Its recognized antigen is unknown. No base-level quality is on record; no much larger clone is a single base apart.

Per the germline V gene, MNHEY is the CDR1 and SVGAGI is the CDR2. The germline ends are 10 bases apart after V is trimmed by 0 bases and J by 2 bases. Including the terminal cysteine and phenylalanine, the CDR3 comprises 15 residues. The retained sequence is limited to the CDR3, 45 bases, with the frame set at the first base. The sample consisted of peripheral blood. The rearrangement combines TRBV6-5 with TRBJ1-1; confidence is insufficient to name the D gene. This clonotype was sampled from a man aged 45 to 65 with acute or convalescent COVID-19. The CDR3 loop reads CASSYSRQSNTEAFF. The nucleotides read TGTGCCAGCAGTTACTCGCGGCAGTCCAACACTGAAGCTTTCTTT.